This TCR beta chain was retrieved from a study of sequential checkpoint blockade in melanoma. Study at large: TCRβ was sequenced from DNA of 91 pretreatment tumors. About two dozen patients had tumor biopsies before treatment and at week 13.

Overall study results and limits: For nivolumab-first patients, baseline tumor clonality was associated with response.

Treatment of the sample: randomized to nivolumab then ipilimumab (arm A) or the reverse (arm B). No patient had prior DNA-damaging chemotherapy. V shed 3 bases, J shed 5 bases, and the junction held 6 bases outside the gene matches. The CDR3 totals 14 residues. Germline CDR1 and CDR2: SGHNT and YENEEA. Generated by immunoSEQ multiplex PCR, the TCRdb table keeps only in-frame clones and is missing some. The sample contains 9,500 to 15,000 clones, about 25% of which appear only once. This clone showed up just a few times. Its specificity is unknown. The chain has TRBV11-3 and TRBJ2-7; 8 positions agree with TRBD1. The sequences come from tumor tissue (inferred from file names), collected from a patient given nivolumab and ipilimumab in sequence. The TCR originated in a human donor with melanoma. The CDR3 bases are TGTGCCAGCAGCTTGGGGCAGGGGGCGAACGAGCAGTACTTC. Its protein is CASSLGQGANEQYF.